This T cell receptor (beta chain) was documented in a study of T cells after yellow fever vaccination. Study-wide points: At approximately 95% for CD4 and 88% for CD8, most primary-vaccination clones showed up again after the booster.

The germline CDR1 and CDR2 sequences are SGHVS and FQNEAQ. The CDR3 length is 15 residues. V was cut by 1 base and J by 4 bases, with 13 bases left in between. This clonotype has ten or more counts. Its antigen remains unknown. For TCR, cDNA came from 5'RACE template switching, which added a universal primer site and UMIs. TCRdb independently ran MiXCR on the 5' RACE reads; one entry per CDR3 protein. The table includes about 220,000 distinct CDR3 sequences, about 3% detected once. This chain connects TRBV7-8 to TRBJ1-1; tentatively, D is TRBD1 (6 bases). This sample comprised CD4+ T cells sorted from PBMCs, obtained 10 days after the yellow fever booster vaccination. This TCR came from a man aged 18-30 years who received the YFV17D yellow fever vaccine. The CDR3, as DNA: TGTGCCAGCAGCTTAGTCGGCAGGGGACTCACTGAAGCTTTCTTT. This codes for CASSLVGRGLTEAFF.